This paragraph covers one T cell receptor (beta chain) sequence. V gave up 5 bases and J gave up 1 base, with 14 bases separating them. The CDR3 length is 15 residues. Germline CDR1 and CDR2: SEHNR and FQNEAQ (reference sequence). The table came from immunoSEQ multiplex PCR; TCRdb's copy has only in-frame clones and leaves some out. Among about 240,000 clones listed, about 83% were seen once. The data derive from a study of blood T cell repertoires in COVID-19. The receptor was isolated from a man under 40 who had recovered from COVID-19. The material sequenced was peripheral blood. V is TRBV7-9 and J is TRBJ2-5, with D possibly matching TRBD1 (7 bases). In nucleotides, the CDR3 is TGTGCCAGCAGCACAGGCGGGACAGTCCAAGAGACCCAGTACTTC. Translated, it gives CASSTGGTVQETQYF.